This record concerns one T cell receptor beta chain sequence. The count of this clone is one. What this receptor recognizes is not known. No base-level quality is on record; no much larger clone is a single base apart. This sample is part of a study of cytomegalovirus exposure and HLA in healthy donors (dated by TCRdb to the late 2010s). Study-wide context: According to an earlier analysis of 550 to 700 of the donors, some 180 million T cells yielded roughly 110 million unique TCR beta sequences and 276 Gb of sequence data. Of the roughly 390 genotyped donors, less than 85% were placed in the genetic ancestry cluster associated with self-reported Caucasian donors. Roughly 5 DR-DQ haplotypes were handled as single units for association and clustering because linkage in the cohort was strong. Among about 400 genotyped donors of the cohort, an average of about 220,000 unique TCR beta nucleotide sequences was sequenced per donor, of which about 18% were non-productive. Both class I and class II loci were covered by HLA typing, at four-digit resolution. Approximately 300 gigabases of sequencing data and around 85 million unique TCR sequences made up an early release that covered 500 to 650 HLA-typed donors. In a later genetic analysis, genome-wide SNP genotypes for about 55% of the 666 donors were used, and that subset was treated as a discovery cohort. The study aimed to test whether signatures of past pathogen exposure could be identified by cataloging public T cell receptors. To predict cytomegalovirus infection status, the study brought together high-throughput TCR immunosequencing, statistical association of individual TCRs with disease status, and machine learning. To decide whether each TCR beta V gene segment behaved as functional or pseudogenic, an earlier analysis of some 600 of the donors relied on high-throughput TCR beta sequencing. In a later analysis, previously published TCR beta repertoires from 670 or so donors were re-analyzed and high-resolution HLA genotyping was added so that TCR occurrence patterns could be studied. A separate validation cohort of some 130 different subjects was used in addition to the roughly 700-subject first cohort. Typing coverage varied by locus: about 620-640 donors for A, B, C, DRB1 and DQB1; more than 500 for DQA1; about 600 for DPA1; under 490 for DPB1. Donor age, sex, ethnicity and CMV serostatus were compiled together with the repertoire data. Using immunosequencing, the study profiled T cell repertoires from around 680 subjects and related those repertoires to cytomegalovirus serostatus. In the later analysis, no new phenotypic data were used to find candidate immune exposures; instead, reliance was placed on TCR beta sequences and their occurrence across donors. All discovery cohort repertoires had been generated on a single sequencing platform.

The library was obtained by the immunoSEQ multiplex PCR assay. The multiplex PCR relied on a mix of 60 forward primers for TCR Vbeta segments and 13 reverse primers for TCR Jbeta segments. The CDR3 region of rearranged TCR beta genes was amplified from genomic DNA with a multiplex PCR assay. Amplified TCR beta libraries were sequenced as 87-base-pair reads on the Illumina HiSeq System. Under the source paper's analysis protocol: A later analysis counted approximately 84 million unique TCR beta chains across the 600 to 850 repertoires, and some 11 million of these chains were shared by at least two donors. Raw reads were error-corrected and collapsed into unique sequences by a nearest-neighbor algorithm in which closely related sequences were merged to remove PCR and sequencing errors. Alignment of CDR3 sequences to IMGT reference sequences was used to assign V, D and J gene segments. For a sequence to be retained, a match of at least six nucleotides to both a V gene segment and a J gene segment was required. A rearrangement was called productive if the CDR3 had no stop codons and remained in frame with V and J, and every other rearrangement was called non-productive. CDR3 was defined according to IMGT convention as the region running from the second conserved V-encoded cysteine to the conserved J-encoded phenylalanine. In an earlier analysis of roughly 610 of the donors, sequences lacking an unambiguous match to a single V gene segment were excluded. In an earlier analysis of 587 of the donors, V segments were called functional above 56.7% productive rearrangements and were called segregating when the between-donor standard deviation exceeded 5%. To diagnose cytomegalovirus status from the catalog of TCR beta chain sequences, a statistical classification framework was built. A later analysis assigned V and J genes by comparing TCR nucleotide sequences with IMGT/GENE-DB human TR gene sequences. A later analysis assigned CDR3 sequences and most-parsimonious VDJ recombination scenarios with the TCRdist pipeline. A later analysis defined each TCR beta chain by its CDR3 amino acid sequence plus V-gene family, and excluded reads lacking a unique V-gene family. As a way to deal with suspected cross-contamination and a sequencing artifact, a later analysis dropped 640 or so nucleotide sequences that were highly shared and had low generation probability. In a later analysis, a clonal expansion index was calculated for each public chain from normalized within-repertoire ranks of inferred template counts. In a later analysis, generation probabilities were computed with a VDJ recombination model fitted to out-of-frame rearrangements, and the resulting probabilities were checked against IGoR. In a later analysis, hypergeometric tests were used to score TCR-TCR, TCR-HLA and TCR-CMV co-occurrence, with a repertoire-size bias correction applied to TCR pairs. False discovery rates were estimated in a later analysis by permuting HLA or CMV assignments 20 times. A later analysis grouped co-occurring TCRs with DBSCAN, adding TCRdist sequence similarity when clustering within HLA-allele-positive subsets. For co-occurrence clustering, repertoires with fewer than 30,000 or more than 120,000 public chains were excluded, along with five repertoires with anomalous nucleotide sharing. The source is immuneACCESS, and TCRdb retained only in-frame sequences with V and J called. Part of the clones is not carried over; for the studies checked, unresolved V genes explain less than half of this, and the remainder is unexplained. That table gives V, J and clone size, and the DNA gave D and trimming. For this sample the table gives under 150,000 clones, of which roughly 82% were detected only once. The ten biggest clones cover 10% to 12% of the sample.

In total, fewer than 750 healthy bone marrow donors made up the cohort. At the time of sampling, all cohort members were nominally healthy, though unrecorded immune exposures were likely present. The donor was CMV seropositive and was included in the group of 290 or so seropositive cohort members. Each donor provided a peripheral blood sample, and peripheral blood mononuclear cells were used for TCR beta sequencing. Genomic DNA extraction from the blood cell samples was performed with the Qiagen DNeasy Blood Extraction Kit. Study-wide findings and limitations: Sequencing depth was assumed to be roughly uniform across donors in the presence/absence analyses, though that assumption may not hold. Linkage disequilibrium might explain the correlated functional status among segregating V segments, but an unknown experimental factor could not be excluded. According to a later analysis, parvovirus B19, influenza, CMV and Epstein-Barr virus appeared linked to several top co-occurrence clusters. In vitro tests confirmed that a few of the cytomegalovirus-associated TCR beta chains recognize cytomegalovirus antigens. Most TCR sequences were seen in very few donors, while some public TCRs were found in many individuals. A later analysis found that HLA-associated TCR beta chains were more clonally expanded and had lower generation probabilities than equally common non-associated chains. The authors suggested that the approach could potentially be extended to other disease states and immunological phenotypes. A later genetic analysis associated a missense DCLRE1C variant with V-gene and J-gene trimming of TCR beta chains, and an independent cohort replicated the association. Because the 87-base-pair reads could not distinguish some IMGT-functional V segments, including TRBV6-2 and TRBV6-3, those segments were excluded. For the cohort, immune exposure information was limited to CMV serostatus. A later analysis found that most CMV-associated TCR beta chains appeared HLA-restricted, with HLA associations seemingly driven largely by CMV exposure. A cluster of highly shared sequence variants was judged likely to be a technical artifact of the sequencing pipeline. In a later analysis, TCR association rates were found to vary across HLA loci, with the most associated TCRs seen for DRB1 alleles and the fewest for HLA-C alleles. The classifier was reported to diagnose cytomegalovirus status with high specificity and sensitivity in both the original and validation cohorts. Assigning TCR associations to individual alleles was difficult when HLA alleles, especially DR and DQ, strongly co-occurred. The earlier analysis of 587 of the donors excluded some 16 rarely observed V segments, including chromosome 9 orphons, because counts were too low. The cohort was sequenced for TCR beta chains only, and without alpha or paired-chain data the features that could be detected were limited. Because some donors lacked HLA typing at each locus, the association tests relied only on the typed subset. A further reported finding was that TCR beta sequences accurately predicted the HLA-A and HLA-B alleles for most subjects in the first cohort. Broadly in line with IMGT annotations, most TCR beta V segments showed up in productive rearrangements about 87% or about 30% of the time in an earlier analysis of 587 of the donors. The study gave a list of about 170 TCR beta chains associated with cytomegalovirus. In a later analysis, 16,951 TCR beta sequences were associated with specific HLA alleles at a false discovery rate of 0.05. A later genetic analysis reported fewer N-insertions in productive TCRs among donors in an Asian-associated ancestry cluster than the roughly 700-donor mean.

The junction carries 13 bases between V and J, which are trimmed by 4 bases and 0 bases respectively. Taken from the germline V gene (reference sequence), the CDR1 and CDR2 loops are GTSNPN and SVGIG. The CDR3 has 15 amino acids, counting the end cysteine and phenylalanine. Solely the CDR3 DNA is kept, with 45 bases framed from the first base. The sequencing input was PBMCs. The clonotype was recovered from a male donor in good health and CMV-seropositive. In this chain, TRBV30 is recombined with TRBJ2-4, with TRBD2 perhaps the D gene, on 5 matching bases. The CDR3 protein is CAWTHRGLAKNIQYF. The DNA reads TGTGCCTGGACACACCGCGGACTAGCCAAAAACATTCAGTACTTC.